A selection of T cell receptor beta chains follows, all from one sample in a study of shared clonotypes between healthy human individuals. Assay: immunoSEQ multiplex PCR; the TCRdb copy retains only in-frame clones and omits some. The data contain fewer than 1.8 million clones, 97% to 99% of them singletons. Sequences were obtained from naive CD4+ T cells sorted from blood. The receptor source for this set is a man in his thirties or forties in good health. The CDR3 runs from the conserved cysteine through the conserved F or W. A D gene is named only where the DNA matches it firmly. The listing skips clone size in some rows; elsewhere it reads once, few, many or a size class.

D	V	J	size	CDR3	DNA
.	TRBV6-5	TRBJ2-1	.	CASSYSGVGPQNEQFF	TGTGCCAGCAGTTACTCGGGGGTCGGGCCCCAGAATGAGCAGTTCTTC
.	TRBV7-8	TRBJ1-4	once	CASSLRNRGEKLFF	TGTGCCAGCAGCTTACGAAACAGAGGAGAAAAACTGTTTTTT
.	TRBV5-1	TRBJ2-7	.	CASSPAWPGEQYF	TGCGCCAGCAGCCCGGCATGGCCGGGCGAGCAGTACTTC
.	TRBV20-1	TRBJ2-3	.	CSAGLGQLSF	TGCAGTGCTGGCTTAGGCCAGCTCTCTTTT
.	TRBV4-1	TRBJ2-1	.	CASSFAYKNEQFF	TGCGCCAGCAGCTTCGCCTACAAGAATGAGCAGTTCTTC
.	TRBV9	TRBJ2-1	.	CASSVRNTGNEQFF	TGTGCCAGCAGCGTAAGAAATACAGGGAATGAGCAGTTCTTC
.	TRBV2	TRBJ2-7	once	CASSLESREQYF	TGTGCCAGCAGCTTGGAGTCGAGGGAGCAGTACTTC
.	TRBV5-1	TRBJ2-4	.	CASSPGSSGTLAKNIQYF	TGCGCCAGCAGCCCTGGAAGTAGCGGTACACTAGCCAAAAACATTCAGTACTTC
.	TRBV11-3	TRBJ2-7	.	CASSSSNLHEQYF	TGTGCCAGCAGCTCATCAAATCTCCACGAGCAGTACTTC
.	TRBV5-4	TRBJ1-2	.	CASSLGTVYGYTF	TGTGCCAGCAGCTTGGGGACCGTCTATGGCTACACCTTC
TRBD1	TRBV5-1	TRBJ2-5	once	CASSLEGTGGRETQYF	TGCGCCAGCAGCTTGGAAGGGACAGGGGGCCGAGAGACCCAGTACTTC
TRBD2	TRBV6-5	TRBJ2-1	.	CASSRLADSYNEQFF	TGTGCCAGCAGCCGACTAGCGGACTCCTACAATGAGCAGTTCTTC
.	TRBV7-6	TRBJ2-7	.	CASSLVPSVGEQYF	TGTGCCAGCAGCTTAGTTCCCTCTGTGGGCGAGCAGTACTTC
.	TRBV5-1	TRBJ1-4	.	CASSWTGTKNEKLFF	TGCGCCAGCAGCTGGACCGGGACAAAAAATGAAAAACTGTTTTTT
.	TRBV2	TRBJ1-2	.	CASSSGLNYGYTF	TGTGCCAGCAGCTCGGGGCTTAACTATGGCTACACCTTC
TRBD2	TRBV10-3	TRBJ2-5	.	CAISLLAGAPETQYF	TGTGCCATCAGTCTCCTAGCGGGAGCACCGGAGACCCAGTACTTC
.	TRBV28	TRBJ2-3	.	CASSSGDTQYF	TGTGCCAGCAGTTCTGGGGATACGCAGTATTTT
.	TRBV18	TRBJ2-5	.	CASSPFLRQGQETQYF	TGTGCCAGCTCACCATTTCTCCGGCAGGGCCAAGAGACCCAGTACTTC
.	TRBV29-1	TRBJ2-7	.	CSAAGAASSYEQYF	TGCAGCGCTGCAGGGGCGGCTAGCTCCTACGAGCAGTACTTC
TRBD2	TRBV11-2	TRBJ2-7	.	CASSLDRPGTSGYYEQYF	TGTGCCAGCAGCTTAGATAGGCCTGGGACTAGCGGCTACTACGAGCAGTACTTC
TRBD1	TRBV16	TRBJ2-7	.	CASSQSQGAGEQYF	TGTGCCAGCAGCCAATCGCAGGGGGCGGGGGAGCAGTACTTC
.	TRBV15	TRBJ2-7	.	CATSRDPASSYEQYF	TGTGCCACCAGCAGAGATCCCGCCAGCTCCTACGAGCAGTACTTC
.	TRBV18	TRBJ1-1	.	CASSPGGTAEAFF	TGTGCCAGCTCACCGGGCGGGACCGCTGAAGCTTTCTTT
TRBD2	TRBV5-6	TRBJ2-3	once	CASSLLAGGTDTQYF	TGTGCCAGCAGCTTGTTAGCGGGAGGCACAGATACGCAGTATTTT
TRBD1	TRBV19	TRBJ1-4	.	CASSIGDSSNEKLFF	TGTGCCAGTAGTATAGGGGACAGCTCTAATGAAAAACTGTTTTTT
.	TRBV2	TRBJ1-2	.	CASSPNAANYGYTF	TGTGCCAGCAGTCCCAACGCCGCTAACTATGGCTACACCTTC
.	TRBV9	TRBJ2-1	.	CASSVESVSYNEQFF	TGTGCCAGCAGCGTAGAAAGCGTCTCCTACAATGAGCAGTTCTTC
TRBD2	TRBV6-5	TRBJ2-1	.	CASSLAGGPQNEQFF	TGTGCCAGCAGCCTAGCGGGAGGGCCACAGAATGAGCAGTTCTTC
.	TRBV27	TRBJ1-1	.	CASHWGEGTEAFF	TGTGCCTCTCATTGGGGGGAAGGGACTGAAGCTTTCTTT
.	TRBV14	TRBJ2-7	.	CASSRLQGSHEQYF	TGTGCCAGCAGCCGTCTACAGGGATCACACGAGCAGTACTTC
TRBD2	TRBV7-9	TRBJ2-7	.	CASSSDLHGLAAYEQYF	TGTGCCAGCAGCTCAGATTTACACGGACTAGCGGCCTACGAGCAGTACTTC
TRBD1	TRBV10-1	TRBJ2-1	.	CASATDPPGQGVHEQFF	TGCGCCAGCGCGACCGACCCCCCGGGACAGGGTGTACATGAGCAGTTCTTC
TRBD2	TRBV15	TRBJ2-1	.	CATSRDRQTSGSSHEQFF	TGTGCCACCAGCAGAGATCGCCAGACTAGCGGGAGTAGCCATGAGCAGTTCTTC
TRBD1	TRBV4-3	TRBJ2-7	.	CASSQELVRDSWRYEQYF	TGCGCCAGCAGCCAAGAGCTAGTGAGGGACAGTTGGCGCTACGAGCAGTACTTC
.	TRBV5-6	TRBJ2-2	.	CASSFKAGRTGELFF	TGTGCCAGCAGCTTCAAAGCGGGTCGGACCGGGGAGCTGTTTTTT
.	TRBV30	TRBJ1-1	.	CAWIFLGVTEAFF	TGTGCCTGGATTTTCTTGGGGGTCACTGAAGCTTTCTTT
TRBD1	TRBV4-3	TRBJ2-1	.	CASSRERDSNYNEQFF	TGCGCCAGCAGCCGAGAACGGGACAGTAACTACAATGAGCAGTTCTTC
TRBD2	TRBV25-1	TRBJ2-3	.	CASSESISGSGPDTQYF	TGTGCCAGCAGTGAATCTATTAGCGGGAGTGGCCCAGATACGCAGTATTTT
TRBD2	TRBV7-3	TRBJ2-7	.	CASSPSTSGRGEQYF	TGTGCCAGCAGCCCAAGCACTAGCGGGAGAGGGGAGCAGTACTTC
TRBD2	TRBV10-3	TRBJ2-5	.	CAIRREGIETQYF	TGTGCCATCAGGAGGGAGGGAATAGAGACCCAGTACTTC
TRBD2	TRBV29-1	TRBJ2-1	.	CSVPTSQWSNEQFF	TGCAGCGTTCCGACTAGCCAATGGAGCAATGAGCAGTTCTTC
TRBD1	TRBV7-9	TRBJ2-2	.	CASSSRGQLNTGELFF	TGTGCCAGCAGCTCCAGGGGGCAGCTAAACACCGGGGAGCTGTTTTTT
TRBD1	TRBV5-1	TRBJ1-2	.	CASRVIGGTGNYGYTF	TGCGCCAGCAGGGTTATAGGTGGGACAGGAAACTATGGCTACACCTTC
.	TRBV7-8	TRBJ2-1	.	CASSRPRQEQFF	TGTGCCAGCAGCCGACCACGGCAAGAGCAGTTCTTC
TRBD1	TRBV28	TRBJ2-7	.	CASTPGQGSAEQYF	TGTGCCAGCACCCCGGGACAGGGATCGGCCGAGCAGTACTTC